The present entry profiles one T cell receptor (beta chain) with its context. Time point: pretreatment peripheral blood. The sample comes from a study of PD-L1 blockade in urothelial cancer. Assay: immunoSEQ multiplex PCR; the TCRdb copy retains only in-frame clones and omits some. The sample lists just under 65,000 clones, over 75% occurring once. V was cut by 3 bases and J by 1 base, with 12 bases left in between. Germline values: CDR1 GTSNPN, CDR2 SVGIG (reference sequence). The CDR3 is 14 amino acids. Sequences were derived from PBMCs, sampled around atezolizumab (anti-PD-L1) treatment. The chain links TRBV30 to TRBJ1-1, with TRBD1 as a possible D gene (5 bases). This clonotype was obtained from a man between 65 and 79 years old with urothelial cancer. This CDR3 reads CAWRGDFPNTEAFF. In nucleotides, the CDR3 is TGTGCCTGGAGGGGGGACTTTCCGAACACTGAAGCTTTCTTT.